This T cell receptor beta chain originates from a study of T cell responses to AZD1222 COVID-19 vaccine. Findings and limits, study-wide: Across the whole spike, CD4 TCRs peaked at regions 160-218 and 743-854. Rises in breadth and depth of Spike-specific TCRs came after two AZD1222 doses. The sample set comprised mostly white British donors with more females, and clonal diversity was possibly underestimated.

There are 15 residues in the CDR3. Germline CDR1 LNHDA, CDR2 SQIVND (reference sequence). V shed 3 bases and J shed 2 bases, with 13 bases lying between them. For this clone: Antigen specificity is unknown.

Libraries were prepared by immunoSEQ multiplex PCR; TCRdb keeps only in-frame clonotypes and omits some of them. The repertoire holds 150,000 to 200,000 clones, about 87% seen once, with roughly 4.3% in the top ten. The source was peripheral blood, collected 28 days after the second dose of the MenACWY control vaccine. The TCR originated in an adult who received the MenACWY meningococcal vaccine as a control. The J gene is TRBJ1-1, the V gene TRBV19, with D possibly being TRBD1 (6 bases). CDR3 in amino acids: CASSIRGQPNTEAFF. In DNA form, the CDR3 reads TGTGCCAGTAGTATTAGAGGACAGCCTAACACTGAAGCTTTCTTT.